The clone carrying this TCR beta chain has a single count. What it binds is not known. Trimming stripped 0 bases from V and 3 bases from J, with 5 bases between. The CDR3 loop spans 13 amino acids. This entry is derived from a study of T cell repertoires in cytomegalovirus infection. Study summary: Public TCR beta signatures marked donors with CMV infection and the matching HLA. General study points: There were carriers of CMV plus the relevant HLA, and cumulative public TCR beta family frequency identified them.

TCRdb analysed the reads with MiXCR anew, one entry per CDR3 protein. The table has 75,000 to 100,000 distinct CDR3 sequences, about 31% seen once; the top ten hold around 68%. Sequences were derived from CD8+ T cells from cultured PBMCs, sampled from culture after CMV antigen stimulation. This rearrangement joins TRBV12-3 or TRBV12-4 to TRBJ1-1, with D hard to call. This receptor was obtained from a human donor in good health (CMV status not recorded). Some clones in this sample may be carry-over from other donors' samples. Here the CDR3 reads CASSLAYYTEAFF. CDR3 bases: TGTGCCAGCAGTTTAGCCTATTACACTGAAGCTTTCTTT.